This paragraph covers one T cell receptor (beta chain) sequence. Other nucleotide sequences from this sample produce the same CDR3. Expressed TCRB transcripts were sequenced because the entire RNA isolate underwent reverse transcription. Some clones are missing from TCRdb's copy, which holds only in-frame ones; the method was immunoSEQ multiplex PCR. The sample has around 300,000 clones, about 14% seen once. V was cut by 2 bases and J by 1 base, with 6 bases left in between. The V gene's germline CDR1 is SNHLY and CDR2 FYNNEI. The CDR3 sequence is 14 residues long. The data were obtained in a study of beta chain features in type 1 diabetes.

This sequence joins TRBV2 and TRBJ1-3; D unresolved. This clonotype originated in a man aged 25-45 years in good health. The sample comprised central memory CD4+ T cells from blood. The CDR3 coding sequence is TGTGCCAGCAGTGAATCAGGTTCTGGAAACACCATATATTTT. This sequence encodes CASSESGSGNTIYF.